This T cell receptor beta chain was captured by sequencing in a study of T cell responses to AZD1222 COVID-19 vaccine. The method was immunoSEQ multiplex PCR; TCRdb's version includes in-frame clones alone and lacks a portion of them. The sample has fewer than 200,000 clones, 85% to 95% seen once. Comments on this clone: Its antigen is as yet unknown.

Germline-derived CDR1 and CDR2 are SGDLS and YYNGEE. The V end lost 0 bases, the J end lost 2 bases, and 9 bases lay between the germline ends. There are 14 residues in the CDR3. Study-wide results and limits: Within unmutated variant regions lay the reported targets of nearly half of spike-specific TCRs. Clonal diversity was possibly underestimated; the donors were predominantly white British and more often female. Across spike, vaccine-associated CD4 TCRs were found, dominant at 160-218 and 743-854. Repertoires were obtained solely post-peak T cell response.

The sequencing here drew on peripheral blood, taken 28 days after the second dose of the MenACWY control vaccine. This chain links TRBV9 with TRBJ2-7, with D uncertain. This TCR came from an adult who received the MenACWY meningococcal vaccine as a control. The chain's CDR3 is CASSVGVITYEQYF. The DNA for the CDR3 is TGTGCCAGCAGCGTAGGGGTCATCACCTACGAGCAGTACTTC.